This TCR beta chain was recovered during a study of identical twins. TCRdb processed the 5' RACE reads anew with MiXCR; each CDR3 protein has one entry. The repertoire holds about 530,000 distinct CDR3 sequences, with approximately 20% as singletons. This sample also belongs to another study, concerning yellow fever vaccine responses in identical twins.

The receptor was isolated from a woman aged 18-35 years in good health. The sequenced sample was CD4+ T cells sorted from blood.

CDR3: CASSQQEYYEQYF. CDR3 nucleotide sequence: TGCGCCAGCAGCCAACAAGAGTACTACGAGCAGTACTTC. The chain has TRBV4-1 and TRBJ2-7; D is unresolved. V was trimmed by 2 bases and J by 3 bases, leaving 8 bases between them. CDR1 MGHRA and CDR2 YSYEKL come from the germline V gene. CDR3 size: 13 residues.